The TCR beta chain described here comes from a study of T cell changes during pregnancy in multiple sclerosis. V trimming: 0 bases; J trimming: 10 bases; junction bases outside the gene matches: 6. The CDR3 covers 15 residues. Germline V gene data show CDR1 as LGHNA and CDR2 as YNFKEQ. Only a few counts were recorded for this clone. Clones were read by immunoSEQ multiplex PCR, and TCRdb kept only the in-frame ones, dropping some. The sample lists about 75,000 clones, around 94% occurring once. The receptor was derived from a female donor with multiple sclerosis, enrolled in a pregnancy study. Sequences were derived from CD4+ T cells from peripheral blood mononuclear cells, sampled after pregnancy. The chain carries TRBV4-2 and TRBJ1-4; TRBD1 aligns across 9 bases. The CDR3 bases are TGTGCCAGCAGCCAAGACCAGGGACAGGGAGGAAAACTGTTTTTT. Translated: CASSQDQGQGGKLFF.